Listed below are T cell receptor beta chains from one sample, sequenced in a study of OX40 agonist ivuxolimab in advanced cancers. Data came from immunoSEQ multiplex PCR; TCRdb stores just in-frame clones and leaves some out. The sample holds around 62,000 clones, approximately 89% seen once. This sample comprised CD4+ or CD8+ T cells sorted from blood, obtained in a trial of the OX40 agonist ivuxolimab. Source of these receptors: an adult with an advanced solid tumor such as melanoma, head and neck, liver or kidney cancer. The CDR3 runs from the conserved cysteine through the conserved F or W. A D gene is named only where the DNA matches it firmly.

CDR3: CASSSGQIRYF; DNA: TGTGCCAGCAGCTCCGGACAGATCCGGTACTTC; D: NA; J: TRBJ2-7; V: TRBV7-2
CDR3: CASSNPPMWFEGTEAFF; DNA: TGTGCCAGCAGCAACCCCCCAATGTGGTTTGAGGGCACTGAAGCTTTCTTT; D: NA; J: TRBJ1-1; V: TRBV21-1
CDR3: CASGRQGNTEAFF; DNA: TGTGCCAGCGGGAGACAGGGGAACACTGAAGCTTTCTTT; D: TRBD1; J: TRBJ1-1; V: TRBV9
CDR3: CASSPYGTRSTGANVLTF; DNA: TGTGCCAGCAGCCCCTACGGGACAAGGAGTACTGGGGCCAACGTCCTGACTTTC; D: NA; J: TRBJ2-6; V: TRBV6-4
CDR3: CATSRGGLGGYEQYF; DNA: TGTGCCACCAGCAGAGGGGGACTAGGTGGTTACGAGCAGTACTTC; D: TRBD2; J: TRBJ2-7; V: TRBV15
CDR3: CASSHGTSGNTGELFF; DNA: TGCGCCAGCAGCCACGGGACTAGCGGGAACACCGGGGAGCTGTTTTTT; D: TRBD2; J: TRBJ2-2; V: TRBV5-1
CDR3: CASISSGNTDTQYF; DNA: TGTGCCAGCATCAGCAGCGGGAACACAGATACGCAGTATTTT; D: TRBD2; J: TRBJ2-3; V: TRBV2
CDR3: CASSLAAGTTLNKQFF; DNA: TGTGCCAGCAGCTTAGCTGCCGGGACCACGCTCAATAAGCAGTTCTTC; D: NA; J: TRBJ2-1; V: TRBV7-8
CDR3: CAIRGGGEQETQYF; DNA: TGTGCAATCAGGGGGGGAGGGGAACAAGAGACCCAGTACTTC; D: NA; J: TRBJ2-5; V: TRBV7-6
CDR3: CASSLVQGANYGYTF; DNA: TGTGCCAGCAGCTTAGTCCAGGGGGCTAACTATGGCTACACCTTC; D: TRBD1; J: TRBJ1-2; V: TRBV7-2